The 31 T cell receptor beta chains presented below share a single source sample, sequenced in a study of cytomegalovirus exposure and HLA in healthy donors. PCR amplification relied on 60 Vbeta primers (plus 13 Jbeta primers). Using immunoSEQ multiplex PCR, the repertoire was profiled, and TCRdb retains in-frame clones only, with some absent. The data hold 120,000 or so clones, with 81% observed a single time. The sequenced sample consisted of PBMCs. Every receptor here comes from a man aged 18 to 29 in good health and CMV-seronegative.

This clone was seen more than once but under ten times. The chain employs TRBV4-1 and TRBJ1-1; no firm D call. V was trimmed by 3 bases and J by 5 bases, leaving 7 bases between them. The germline V gene encodes CDR1 MGHRA and CDR2 YSYEKL. There are 12 residues in the CDR3. The CDR3 nucleotides read TGCGCCAGCAGCCACGGTTTGACTGAAGCTTTCTTT. Translating it yields CASSHGLTEAFF.

The chain combines TRBV6-5 with TRBJ2-7, with TRBD1 matching over 9 bases. The J segment lost 2 bases and the V segment lost 7 bases, leaving 6 bases of the junction unmatched. CDR1 and CDR2 (germline): MNHEY, SVGAGI. This CDR3 region has 14 residues. In DNA form, the CDR3 reads TGTGCCAGCAACAACCGGGACAGGGCCTACGAGCAGTACTTC. It yields the protein CASNNRDRAYEQYF.

This chain uses TRBV7-9 with TRBJ1-1, with D possibly matching TRBD1 (5 bases). Trimming cost V 4 bases and J 3 bases, with 15 bases left between them. This CDR3 is built from 15 residues. Germline lookup yields CDR1 SEHNR and CDR2 FQNEAQ (reference sequence). The CDR3 loop reads CASSSSIQGDTEAFF. CDR3 bases: TGTGCCAGCAGCTCATCCATACAAGGGGACACTGAAGCTTTCTTT.

The chain couples TRBV5-4 to TRBJ1-1; D unresolved. Trimming removed 2 bases at V and 7 bases at J, with 12 bases between. The germline gives CDR1 SGHNT, CDR2 YYREEE (reference sequence). This CDR3 has 13 residues. The CDR3 bases are TGTGCCAGCAGCTTAAGGCAGGCGAATGAAGCTTTCTTT. As protein: CASSLRQANEAFF.

The rearrangement joins TRBV19 to TRBJ2-1, with 10 nucleotides matching TRBD2. This CDR3 spans 16 amino acids. The germline V gene encodes CDR1 LNHDA and CDR2 SQIVND (reference sequence). J was trimmed by 4 bases and V by 5 bases; bases with no gene match: 8. In nucleotides, the CDR3 is TGTGCCAGTAGTGCCCTAGCTAGCGGGGGTTACAATGAGCAGTTCTTC. Translation gives CASSALASGGYNEQFF.

This clone was seen a single time. The CDR3 DNA follows: TGTGCCAGCAGCGACCCGGGACTAGCGGGGGGGGTTGATACGCAGTATTTT. This codes for CASSDPGLAGGVDTQYF. The chain has TRBV11-2 and TRBJ2-3; 16 bases are a match to TRBD2. CDR1 is SGHAT and CDR2 is FQNNGV in the germline V gene. The CDR3 sequence is 17 residues long. Unmatched junction bases numbered 8, after V lost 5 bases and J lost 6 bases.

The chain joins TRBV25-1 to TRBJ2-3, with 12 positions matching TRBD2. Trimming took 2 bases from V and 0 from J; bases not matched to a gene: 6. Germline lookup yields CDR1 MGHDK and CDR2 SYGVNS. This CDR3 has 18 residues. This CDR3 is CASSEPSGGVVSTDTQYF. The CDR3 nucleotides are TGTGCCAGCAGTGAACCTAGCGGGGGGGTTGTTAGCACAGATACGCAGTATTTT.

The V and J genes are TRBV9 and TRBJ1-2, with 7 bases lining up with TRBD1. The V gene's germline CDR1 is SGDLS and CDR2 YYNGEE. Germline trimming cut 8 bases from V and 8 bases from J; bases unmatched to any gene: 9. The CDR3 extends over 12 amino acids. For the CDR3, the DNA is TGTGCCAGTCAGGGGGACCTCGGGGGCTACACCTTC. It codes for CASQGDLGGYTF.

The chain joins TRBV27 to TRBJ1-2; D ambiguous. Trimming stripped 6 bases from V and 2 bases from J, with 10 bases between. CDR1 is MNHEY, CDR2 SMNVEV, per germline (reference sequence). This CDR3 is built from 13 residues. The CDR3 sequence is CASRANLNYGYTF. CDR3 bases: TGTGCCAGCAGAGCCAACTTAAACTATGGCTACACCTTC.

This clone was seen more than once but under ten times. V gene TRBV5-1 combines with J gene TRBJ2-1; weak D call: TRBD1 (5 bases). Trimming left V 0 bases short and J 5 bases short, with 15 bases between. The CDR3 has 16 amino acids. The germline V gene has CDR1 SGHRS and CDR2 YFSETQ. In nucleotides, the CDR3 is TGCGCCAGCAGCTTGGGACCAGGGCGCACTGACAATGAGCAGTTCTTC. It codes for CASSLGPGRTDNEQFF.

This clone was counted once. V is TRBV5-1 and J is TRBJ1-1; 7 bases map to TRBD1. Germline assignment: CDR1 SGHRS and CDR2 YFSETQ. V shed 2 bases, J shed 5 bases, and the junction held 6 bases outside the gene matches. The CDR3 totals 14 residues. The CDR3 loop reads CASSLTGDPTEAFF. CDR3 bases: TGCGCCAGCAGCTTAACAGGGGACCCTACTGAAGCTTTCTTT.

The chain joins TRBV2 to TRBJ2-7; 9 bases map to TRBD1. This CDR3 has 13 residues. The V gene's germline CDR1 is SNHLY and CDR2 FYNNEI. After removal of 5 bases from V and 7 bases from J, the junction contained 6 bases not matched to a gene. For the CDR3, the DNA is TGTGCCAGCAGTCGGGACAGGGTGTGGGAGCAGTACTTC. Translating gives CASSRDRVWEQYF.

Here the CDR3 reads CASSPRQDSNQPQHF. For the CDR3, the DNA is TGTGCCAGCAGCCCCCGACAGGACAGCAATCAGCCCCAGCATTTT. The V gene is TRBV7-2, the J gene TRBJ1-5; D possibly corresponds to TRBD1 (6 bases). V shed 5 bases and J shed 1 base, with 12 bases lying between them. The germline V gene has CDR1 SGHTA and CDR2 FQGNSA. There are 15 residues in the CDR3.

The rearrangement links TRBV5-1 to TRBJ2-5; a weak D match, TRBD2 (6 bases). Trimming removed 5 bases from V and 5 bases from J, with 19 bases in between. There are 15 residues in the CDR3. CDR1 is SGHRS and CDR2 is YFSETQ in the germline V gene. CDR3 sequence (DNA): TGCGCCAGCAGGGACTACCCTCGGCCGTACGAGACCCAGTACTTC. Amino acids: CASRDYPRPYETQYF.

This clone showed up just once. The rearrangement links TRBV15 to TRBJ2-2, with a possible D match to TRBD2 (6 bases). There are 20 residues in the CDR3. Trimming removed 0 bases at V and 1 base at J, with 21 bases between. Germline V gives CDR1 LNHNV, CDR2 YYDKDF (reference sequence). CDR3 nucleotides: TGTGCCACCAGCAGAGATTCCCCGGGTAGCGGAGTACAGAACACCGGGGAGCTGTTTTTT. This encodes CATSRDSPGSGVQNTGELFF.

This chain connects TRBV9 to TRBJ1-4, with a tentative D call TRBD1 (5 bases). Germline V gene lookup returns CDR1 SGDLS and CDR2 YYNGEE. Trimming cost V 3 bases and J 8 bases, with 17 bases left between them. The CDR3 is made up of 15 amino acids. The CDR3 DNA reads as TGTGCCAGCAGCGCTCGCCCGGGACTCGAAGAAAAACTGTTTTTT. This codes for CASSARPGLEEKLFF.

This clone came up a few times. The chain is built from TRBV7-9 and TRBJ1-5; possibly TRBD1 for D (6 bases). V was shortened by 1 base and J by 2 bases, with 15 bases between the two germline ends. Germline CDR1 SEHNR, CDR2 FQNEAQ (reference sequence). The CDR3 has 17 residues. The CDR3 nucleotides read TGTGCCAGCAGCTTAGGGACAGCCGGTTTTGGCAATCAGCCCCAGCATTTT. Translated, it gives CASSLGTAGFGNQPQHF.

V usage is TRBV11-3 and J usage is TRBJ2-1; perhaps TRBD1 as D (5 bases). Germline CDR1 is SGHNT and CDR2 is YENEEA. The CDR3 has 13 amino acids. Trimming took 0 bases from V and 6 from J, leaving 6 bases between them. Here the CDR3 reads CASSLEGVNEQFF. The CDR3 nucleotides are TGTGCCAGCAGCTTAGAAGGGGTCAATGAGCAGTTCTTC.

The J gene is TRBJ2-1, the V gene TRBV5-6; 10 bases fit TRBD2. V lost 6 bases, J lost 4 bases, and 1 base stayed unmatched. The CDR3 has 13 amino acids. Germline CDR1 and CDR2: SGHDT and YYEEEE. Written as DNA, the CDR3 is TGTGCCAGCAAGACTAGCGGGTACAATGAGCAGTTCTTC. Amino acids: CASKTSGYNEQFF.

There are a few counts of this clone. The J gene is TRBJ1-2, the V gene TRBV5-4, with a tentative D call TRBD1 (6 bases). Germline lookup yields CDR1 SGHNT and CDR2 YYREEE (reference sequence). V was shortened by 4 bases and J by 2 bases, with 15 bases between the two germline ends. There are 15 residues in the CDR3. CDR3 DNA: TGTGCCAGCAGCCGATACAGGGAAGTAAACTATGGCTACACCTTC. It specifies CASSRYREVNYGYTF.

The chain is built from TRBV27 and TRBJ2-7; D ambiguous. V was cut by 0 bases and J by 6 bases, with 9 bases left in between. The germline gives CDR1 MNHEY, CDR2 SMNVEV (reference sequence). The CDR3 covers 13 residues. This chain's CDR3 is CASSLSGDGEQYF. The DNA for the CDR3 is TGTGCCAGCAGTTTATCAGGAGACGGCGAGCAGTACTTC.

This chain joins TRBV13 and TRBJ2-3; 16 bases are a match to TRBD2. The CDR3 contains 18 residues. In germline, CDR1 is PRHDT, CDR2 FYEKMQ (reference sequence). The ends lost 4 bases at V and 0 bases at J; junction bases unmatched: 4. In nucleotides, the CDR3 is TGTGCCAGCAGCTACGGGACTAGCGGGGGGGTGAGCACAGATACGCAGTATTTT. Translated, it gives CASSYGTSGGVSTDTQYF. Filled out from reference TRBV13 and TRBJ2-3, the complete variable domain reads AAGVIQSPRHLIKEKRETATLKCYPIPRHDTVYWYQQGPGQDPQFLISFYEKMQSDKGSIPDRFSAQQFSDYHSELNMSSLELGDSALYFCASSYGTSGGVSTDTQYFGPGTRLTVL.

V gene TRBV18 combines with J gene TRBJ1-1; D call uncertain. Trimming removed 4 bases at V and 1 base at J, with 10 bases between. CDR1 and CDR2 from the germline V gene are KGHSH and LQKENI. CDR3 length: 14 residues. CDR3 sequence (DNA): TGTGCCAGCTCACGCCTAGCGGAGAACACTGAAGCTTTCTTT. Its protein is CASSRLAENTEAFF.

V gene TRBV7-3 combines with J gene TRBJ2-3, with 8 bases identical to TRBD2. Trimming took 3 bases from V and 10 from J; bases not matched to a gene: 9. The germline gives CDR1 SGHTA, CDR2 FQGTGA. The CDR3 covers 14 residues. CDR3 loop: CASSLTGGGPPQYF. The CDR3 nucleotides are TGTGCCAGCAGCTTGACTGGCGGGGGGCCTCCGCAGTATTTT.

For the CDR3, the DNA is TGTGCCAGCAGCGCAGGGACTAGCGGGGACTTTTACAATGAGCAGTTCTTC. Its translation is CASSAGTSGDFYNEQFF. The chain combines TRBV7-8 with TRBJ2-1; TRBD2 aligns across 13 bases. Germline trimming cut 5 bases from V and 4 bases from J; bases unmatched to any gene: 8. This CDR3 comprises 17 residues. Germline V CDR1 and CDR2: SGHVS, FQNEAQ. Looking up the rest from reference TRBV7-8 and TRBJ2-1 gives the full variable domain: GAGVSQSPRYKVAKRGQDVALRCDPISGHVSLFWYQQALGQGPEFLTYFQNEAQLDKSGLPSDRFFAERPEGSVSTLKIQRTQQEDSAVYLCASSAGTSGDFYNEQFFGPGTRLTVL.

The J gene is TRBJ2-1, the V gene TRBV13; the match to TRBD2 covers 13 bases. Trimming cost V 5 bases and J 7 bases; bases outside gene matches: 8. Germline lookup yields CDR1 PRHDT and CDR2 FYEKMQ (reference sequence). This CDR3 has 16 amino acids. The CDR3 region is CASSHTGTSGENEQFF. The CDR3 coding sequence is TGTGCCAGCAGCCACACCGGGACTAGCGGGGAAAATGAGCAGTTCTTC.

The V gene is TRBV2, the J gene TRBJ2-3; D uncertain. V shed 4 bases and J shed 2 bases, with 7 bases lying between them. This CDR3 is built from 13 residues. Germline values: CDR1 SNHLY, CDR2 FYNNEI. CDR3 bases: TGTGCCAGCAGTGCGTATTCCACAGATACGCAGTATTTT. Translation gives CASSAYSTDTQYF. The variable domain in full, completed from reference TRBV2 and TRBJ2-3, reads EPEVTQTPSHQVTQMGQEVILRCVPISNHLYFYWYRQILGQKVEFLVSFYNNEISEKSEIFDDQFSVERPDGSNFTLKIRSTKLEDSAMYFCASSAYSTDTQYFGPGTRLTVL.

The genes are TRBV11-3 and TRBJ2-7; 10 bases align to TRBD1. Germline V CDR1 and CDR2: SGHNT, YENEEA. CDR3 length equals 16 residues. Trimming cost V 0 bases and J 4 bases; bases outside gene matches: 6. In DNA, the CDR3 is TGTGCCAGCAGCTTAGATGGCGGGACAGGGGTTTACGAGCAGTACTTC. Protein: CASSLDGGTGVYEQYF.

The CDR3 is CASSPGLAGHWARELFF. CDR3 nucleotide sequence: TGTGCCAGCAGCCCCGGACTAGCGGGGCATTGGGCCAGGGAGCTGTTTTTT. The rearrangement joins TRBV13 to TRBJ2-2, with 12 positions matching TRBD2. Losses at the gene ends were 5 bases for V and 9 bases for J; bases not matched to a gene: 13. Per germline, CDR1 PRHDT and CDR2 FYEKMQ (reference sequence). This CDR3 has 17 amino acids.

V is TRBV6-6 and J is TRBJ1-2; no definite D call. The length of the CDR3 is 13 residues. V was trimmed by 5 bases and J by 6 bases, leaving 13 bases between them. Germline-derived CDR1 and CDR2 are MNHNY and SVGAGI (reference sequence). The CDR3 region has the DNA TGTGCCAGCAGTCACGAGGGCAGGAATGGCTACACCTTC. This translates into CASSHEGRNGYTF.

A single count supports this clone. The chain employs TRBV11-3 and TRBJ2-1, with TRBD1 identical over 7 bases. Germline values: CDR1 SGHNT, CDR2 YENEEA. The V and J ends lost 4 bases and 9 bases, in that order; junction bases with no gene match: 12. The CDR3 length is 15 residues. For the CDR3, the DNA is TGTGCCAGCAGCTCCGAGGGGGCCCGTCGGGGTGAGCAGTTCTTC. Amino acid sequence: CASSSEGARRGEQFF.